A single sample is the source of the 5 T cell receptor beta chains below, sequenced in a study of T cell responses to AZD1222 COVID-19 vaccine. Sequencing was performed with immunoSEQ multiplex PCR; in TCRdb, only in-frame clones are kept and a portion is missing. The sample records over 50,000 clones, 80% being singletons. The material was peripheral blood, obtained 28 days after the second AZD1222 dose. All receptors derive from an adult who received the AZD1222 COVID-19 vaccine.

The V call is TRBV18, the J call TRBJ2-1; D is tentatively TRBD1 or TRBD2 (5 bases each). V gave up 0 bases and J gave up 4 bases, with 7 bases separating them. The germline gives CDR1 KGHSH, CDR2 LQKENI. The CDR3 has 14 residues. The CDR3 coding sequence is TGTGCCAGCTCACCACCGGGGGTTTACAATGAGCAGTTCTTC. Residues: CASSPPGVYNEQFF. The complete variable domain, with remaining parts taken from reference TRBV18 and TRBJ2-1, reads NAGVMQNPRHLVRRRGQEARLRCSPMKGHSHVYWYRQLPEEGLKFMVYLQKENIIDESGMPKERFSAEFPKEGPSILRIQQVVRGDSAAYFCASSPPGVYNEQFFGPGTRLTVL.

The chain has TRBV7-3 and TRBJ2-1; TRBD2 matches 9 bases. CDR1 and CDR2 from the germline V gene are SGHTA and FQGTGA. The CDR3 loop spans 15 amino acids. The V and J ends lost 2 bases and 6 bases, in that order; junction bases with no gene match: 5. The CDR3 region is CASSLEREEGNEQFF. The CDR3 bases are TGTGCCAGCAGCTTAGAGCGGGAGGAGGGCAATGAGCAGTTCTTC. Full variable domain (outside the CDR3, taken from reference TRBV7-3 and TRBJ2-1): GAGVSQTPSNKVTEKGKYVELRCDPISGHTALYWYRQSLGQGPEFLIYFQGTGAADDSGLPNDRFFAVRPEGSVSTLKIQRTERGDSAVYLCASSLEREEGNEQFFGPGTRLTVL.

The chain links TRBV5-4 to TRBJ1-1, with TRBD1 identical over 7 bases. The CDR3 sequence is 14 residues long. Germline V CDR1 and CDR2: SGHNT, YYREEE (reference sequence). V lost 4 bases and J lost 1; bases outside the gene matches: 4. The CDR3 sequence: CASSTGQRNTEAFF. The DNA for the CDR3 is TGTGCCAGCAGCACGGGACAGAGGAACACTGAAGCTTTCTTT.

The chain links TRBV27 to TRBJ1-6; 9 bases map to TRBD1. Germline loops: CDR1 MNHEY, CDR2 SMNVEV (reference sequence). With 6 bases clipped from V and 7 bases from J, the junction kept 10 bases outside the gene matches. The CDR3 is made up of 16 amino acids. CDR3 in amino acids: CASSRTGVEPNSPLHF. CDR3 in DNA: TGTGCCAGCAGCCGGACAGGGGTGGAGCCGAATTCACCCCTCCACTTT.

In its sample, this clone was seen once. The chain combines TRBV19 with TRBJ1-1, with D unclear. The CDR3 is 13 amino acids. Germline CDR1 reads LNHDA; CDR2 reads SQIVND (reference sequence). V lost 6 bases to trimming and J lost 1 base, with 9 bases between them. The CDR3 loop is CASSPGKNTEAFF. The DNA of the CDR3 is TGTGCCAGTAGCCCGGGAAAGAACACTGAAGCTTTCTTT.